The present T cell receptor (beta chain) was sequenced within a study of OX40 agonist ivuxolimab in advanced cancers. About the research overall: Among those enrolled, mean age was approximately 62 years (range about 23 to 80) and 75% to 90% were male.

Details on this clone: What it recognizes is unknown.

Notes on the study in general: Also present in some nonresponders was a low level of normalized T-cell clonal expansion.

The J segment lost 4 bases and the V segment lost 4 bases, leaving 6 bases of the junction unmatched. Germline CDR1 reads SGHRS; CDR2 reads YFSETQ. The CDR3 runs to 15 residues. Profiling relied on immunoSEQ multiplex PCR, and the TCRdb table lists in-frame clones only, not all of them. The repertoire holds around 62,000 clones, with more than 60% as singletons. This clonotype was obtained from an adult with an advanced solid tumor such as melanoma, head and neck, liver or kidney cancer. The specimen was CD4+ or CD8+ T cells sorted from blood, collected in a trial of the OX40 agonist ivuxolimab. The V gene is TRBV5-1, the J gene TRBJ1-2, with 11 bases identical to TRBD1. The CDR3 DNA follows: TGCGCCAGCAGCCACATCGGGACAGGGGGCTATGGCTACACCTTC. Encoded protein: CASSHIGTGGYGYTF.